This TCR beta chain was sequenced during a study of fetal regulatory T cell absence and autoimmunity. Broader study findings: Broadly similar TRB gene family usage was seen in pancreas and cord blood. Antigen-driven pancreatic autoimmunity before birth in IPEX was inferred from oligoclonal enrichment. Pancreas TCRs were oligoclonally enriched versus cord blood, some clones over 85-fold.

Remarks on this clone: As yet, its antigen is unknown.

Some clones are missing from TCRdb's copy, which holds only in-frame ones; the method was immunoSEQ multiplex PCR. The table has more than 90,000 clones, roughly 78% seen once. The CDR3 is 14 amino acids. Germline CDR1 is KGHSH and CDR2 is LQKENI. The V end lost 0 bases, the J end lost 3 bases, and 9 bases lay between the germline ends. J is TRBJ2-7 and V is TRBV18; perhaps TRBD2 as D (6 bases). The source material was pancreas tissue. The clonotype was recovered from a male donor with IPEX syndrome. CDR3 sequence: CASSPPGGGYEQYF. Written as DNA, the CDR3 is TGTGCCAGCTCACCACCGGGGGGAGGCTACGAGCAGTACTTC.